What follows are 3 T cell receptor beta chains derived from one specimen sequenced in a study of blood T cells in healthy people across ages. The authors ran a second PCR of roughly 7 to 11 cycles using a sample-barcoded 5' primer and a J-beta primer mix. TCRdb itself ran the 5' RACE reads through MiXCR, one entry per CDR3 protein. The data contain fewer than 900,000 distinct CDR3 sequences, roughly 47% of them singletons. The source material was blood. These receptors all stem from a woman aged 55 to 70 in good health.

V usage is TRBV29-1 and J usage is TRBJ1-5; D is unclear. Trimming took off 3 bases at V and 2 bases at J, with 8 bases between the two ends. CDR1 is SQVTM, CDR2 ANQGSEA, per germline. There are 13 residues in the CDR3. CDR3 residues: CSVDIGGNQPQHF. The DNA of the CDR3 is TGCAGCGTTGATATTGGGGGCAATCAGCCCCAGCATTTT.

As to this clonotype: One end of the junction fails to match germline, which may point to a read error. The chain couples TRBV12-3 or TRBV12-4 to TRBJ1-1; 9 bases are a match to TRBD1. This CDR3 is 14 amino acids long. The CDR3 sequence: CASSPGTGNAEAFF. The DNA of the CDR3 is TGTGCCAGCAGCCCCGGGACAGGGAACGCTGAAGCTTTCTTT.

In this sample, this clonotype turned up a few times. The V and J genes are TRBV29-1 and TRBJ2-5; TRBD2 agrees at 7 bases. The J call may be incorrect, as the DNA end agrees better with TRBJ2-7. The CDR3 consists of 13 residues. CDR1 is SQVTM, CDR2 ANQGSEA, per germline. The CDR3: CSVEGAGVVEQYF. CDR3 DNA sequence: TGCAGCGTTGAGGGCGCGGGAGTGGTCGAGCAGTACTTC.